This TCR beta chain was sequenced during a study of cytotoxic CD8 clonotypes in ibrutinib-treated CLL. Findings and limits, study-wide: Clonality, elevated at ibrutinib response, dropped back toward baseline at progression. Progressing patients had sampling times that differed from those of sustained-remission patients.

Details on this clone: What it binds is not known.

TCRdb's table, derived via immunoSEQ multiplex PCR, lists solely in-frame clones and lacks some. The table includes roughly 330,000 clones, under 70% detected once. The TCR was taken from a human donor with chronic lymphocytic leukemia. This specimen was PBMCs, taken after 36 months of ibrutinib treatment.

The CDR3 is CASSLGSSSYNEQFF. The CDR3 coding sequence is TGTGCCAGCAGCTTAGGGAGTAGCAGCTACAATGAGCAGTTCTTC. This rearrangement joins TRBV7-2 to TRBJ2-1; D not certain. CDR1 is SGHTA and CDR2 is FQGNSA in the germline V gene. Trimming left V 1 base short and J 3 bases short, with 10 bases between. The CDR3 has 15 residues.